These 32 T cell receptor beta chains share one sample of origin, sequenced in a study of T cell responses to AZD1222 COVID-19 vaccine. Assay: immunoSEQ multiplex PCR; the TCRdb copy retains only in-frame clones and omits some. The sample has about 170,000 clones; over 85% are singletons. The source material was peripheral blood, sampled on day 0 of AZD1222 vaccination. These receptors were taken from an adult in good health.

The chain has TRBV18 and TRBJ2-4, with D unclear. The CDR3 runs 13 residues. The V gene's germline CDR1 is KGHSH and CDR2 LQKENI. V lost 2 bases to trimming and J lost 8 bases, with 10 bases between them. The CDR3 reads CASSPGPPDIQYF. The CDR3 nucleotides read TGTGCCAGCTCACCAGGGCCTCCTGACATTCAGTACTTC.

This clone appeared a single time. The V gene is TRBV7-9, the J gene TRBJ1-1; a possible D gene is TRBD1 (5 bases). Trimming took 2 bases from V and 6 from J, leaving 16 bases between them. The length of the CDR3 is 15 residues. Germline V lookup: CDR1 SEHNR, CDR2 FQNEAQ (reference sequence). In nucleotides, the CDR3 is TGTGCCAGCAGCTTACTAGGGTTTGGGGGGTCTGAAGCTTTCTTT. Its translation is CASSLLGFGGSEAFF.

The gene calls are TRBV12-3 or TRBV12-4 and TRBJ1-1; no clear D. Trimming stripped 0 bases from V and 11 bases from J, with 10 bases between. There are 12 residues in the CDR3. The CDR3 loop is CASSLARRRAFF. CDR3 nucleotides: TGTGCCAGCAGTTTAGCGAGGAGAAGGGCTTTCTTT.

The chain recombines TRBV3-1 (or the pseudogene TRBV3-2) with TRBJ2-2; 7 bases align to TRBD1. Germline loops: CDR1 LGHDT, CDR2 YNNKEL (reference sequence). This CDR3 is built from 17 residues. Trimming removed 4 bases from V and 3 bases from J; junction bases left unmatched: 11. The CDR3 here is CASSPTPDRIYTGELFF. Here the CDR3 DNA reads TGTGCCAGCAGCCCGACCCCGGACAGGATCTACACCGGGGAGCTGTTTTTT.

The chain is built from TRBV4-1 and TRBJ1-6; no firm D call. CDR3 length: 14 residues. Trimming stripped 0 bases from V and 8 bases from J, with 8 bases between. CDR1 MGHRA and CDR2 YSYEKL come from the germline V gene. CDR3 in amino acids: CASSQDRAYSPLHF. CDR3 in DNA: TGCGCCAGCAGCCAAGATCGAGCCTATTCACCCCTCCACTTT.

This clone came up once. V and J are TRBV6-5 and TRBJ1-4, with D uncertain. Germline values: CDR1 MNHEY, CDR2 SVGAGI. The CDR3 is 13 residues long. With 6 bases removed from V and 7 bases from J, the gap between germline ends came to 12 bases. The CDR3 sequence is CASSRTRSEKLFF. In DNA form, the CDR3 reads TGTGCCAGCAGCCGGACGAGAAGTGAAAAACTGTTTTTT.

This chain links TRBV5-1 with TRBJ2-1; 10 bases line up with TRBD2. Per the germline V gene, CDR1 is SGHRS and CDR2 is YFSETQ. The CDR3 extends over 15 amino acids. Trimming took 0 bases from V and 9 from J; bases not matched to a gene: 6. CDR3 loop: CASSLVSGRTSEQFF. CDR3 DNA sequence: TGCGCCAGCAGCTTGGTTAGCGGGAGGACTAGTGAGCAGTTCTTC.

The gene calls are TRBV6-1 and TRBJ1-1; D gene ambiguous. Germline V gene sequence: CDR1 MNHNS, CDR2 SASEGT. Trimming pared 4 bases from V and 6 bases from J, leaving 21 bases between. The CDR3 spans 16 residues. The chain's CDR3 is CASSGSQRSWIAEAFF. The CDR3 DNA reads TGTGCCAGCAGTGGGAGCCAGAGATCTTGGATCGCTGAAGCTTTCTTT.

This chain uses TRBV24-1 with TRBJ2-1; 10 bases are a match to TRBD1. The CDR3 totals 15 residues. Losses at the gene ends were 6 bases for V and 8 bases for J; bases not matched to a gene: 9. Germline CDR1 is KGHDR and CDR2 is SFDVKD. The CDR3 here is CATSSPGQGPDEQFF. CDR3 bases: TGTGCCACCAGTTCCCCGGGACAGGGGCCCGATGAGCAGTTCTTC.

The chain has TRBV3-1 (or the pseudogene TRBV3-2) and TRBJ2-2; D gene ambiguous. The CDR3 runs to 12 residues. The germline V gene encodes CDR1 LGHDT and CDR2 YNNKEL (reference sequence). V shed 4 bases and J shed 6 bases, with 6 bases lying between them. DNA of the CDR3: TGTGCCAGCAGCCTCGGATCCGGGGAGCTGTTTTTT. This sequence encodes CASSLGSGELFF.

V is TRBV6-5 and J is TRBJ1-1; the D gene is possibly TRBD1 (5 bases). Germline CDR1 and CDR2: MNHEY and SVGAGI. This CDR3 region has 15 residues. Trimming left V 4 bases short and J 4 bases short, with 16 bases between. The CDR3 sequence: CASSSSGKRGTEAFF. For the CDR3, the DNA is TGTGCCAGCAGTTCCTCAGGGAAAAGAGGCACTGAAGCTTTCTTT.

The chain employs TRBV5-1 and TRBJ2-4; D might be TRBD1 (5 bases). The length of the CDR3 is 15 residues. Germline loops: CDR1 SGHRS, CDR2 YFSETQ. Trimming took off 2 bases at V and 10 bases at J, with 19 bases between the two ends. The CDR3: CASSLGESGRSIQYF. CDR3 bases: TGCGCCAGCAGCTTAGGAGAATCAGGGCGTTCAATTCAGTACTTC.

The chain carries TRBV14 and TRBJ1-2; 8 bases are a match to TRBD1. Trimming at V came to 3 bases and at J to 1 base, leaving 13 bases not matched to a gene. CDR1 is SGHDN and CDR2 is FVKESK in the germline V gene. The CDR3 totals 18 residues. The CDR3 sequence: CASSQRTGHHPDNYGYTF. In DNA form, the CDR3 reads TGTGCCAGCAGCCAGAGGACAGGGCACCATCCTGATAACTATGGCTACACCTTC. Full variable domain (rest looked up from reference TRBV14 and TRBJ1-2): EAGVTQFPSHSVIEKGQTVTLRCDPISGHDNLYWYRRVMGKEIKFLLHFVKESKQDESGMPNNRFLAERTGGTYSTLKVQPAELEDSGVYFCASSQRTGHHPDNYGYTFGSGTRLTVV.

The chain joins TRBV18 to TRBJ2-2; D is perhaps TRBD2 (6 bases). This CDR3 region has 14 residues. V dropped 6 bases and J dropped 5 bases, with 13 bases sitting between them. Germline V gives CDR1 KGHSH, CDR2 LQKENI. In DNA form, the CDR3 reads TGTGCCAGCTCTGGGCTCGGGAGAACCGGGGAGCTGTTTTTT. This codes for CASSGLGRTGELFF.

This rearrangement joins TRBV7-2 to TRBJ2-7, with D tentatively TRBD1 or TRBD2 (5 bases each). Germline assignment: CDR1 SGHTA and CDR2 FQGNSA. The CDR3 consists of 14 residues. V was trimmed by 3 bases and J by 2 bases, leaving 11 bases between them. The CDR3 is CASSLMGVAYEQYF. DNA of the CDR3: TGTGCCAGCAGCTTGATGGGGGTCGCCTACGAGCAGTACTTC.

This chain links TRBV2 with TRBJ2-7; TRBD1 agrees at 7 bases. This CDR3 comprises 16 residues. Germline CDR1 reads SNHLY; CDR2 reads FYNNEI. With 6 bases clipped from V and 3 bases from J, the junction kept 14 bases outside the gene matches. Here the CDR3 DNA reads TGTGCCAGCAGGAAGGGGGCATTTGTGGGGGACTACGAGCAGTACTTC. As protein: CASRKGAFVGDYEQYF.

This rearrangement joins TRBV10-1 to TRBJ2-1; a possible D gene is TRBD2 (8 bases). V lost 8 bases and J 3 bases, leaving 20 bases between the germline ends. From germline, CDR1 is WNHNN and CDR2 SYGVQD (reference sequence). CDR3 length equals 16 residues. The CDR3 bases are TGCGCCAGCGGACCGAGGGGGCTAGCGGGCTACAATGAGCAGTTCTTC. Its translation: CASGPRGLAGYNEQFF.

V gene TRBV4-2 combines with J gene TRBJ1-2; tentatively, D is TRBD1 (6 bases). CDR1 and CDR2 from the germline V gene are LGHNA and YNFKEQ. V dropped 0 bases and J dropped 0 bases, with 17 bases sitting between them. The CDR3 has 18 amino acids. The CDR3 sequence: CASSQDRDTGLTNYGYTF. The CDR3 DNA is TGTGCCAGCAGCCAAGATAGGGACACAGGATTGACTAACTATGGCTACACCTTC.

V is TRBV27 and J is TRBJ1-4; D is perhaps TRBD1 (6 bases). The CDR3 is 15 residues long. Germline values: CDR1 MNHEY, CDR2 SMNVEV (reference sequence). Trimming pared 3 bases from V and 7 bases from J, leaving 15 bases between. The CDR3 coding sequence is TGTGCCAGCAGTTTTCACAGGGAGGAAGGTGAAAAACTGTTTTTT. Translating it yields CASSFHREEGEKLFF.

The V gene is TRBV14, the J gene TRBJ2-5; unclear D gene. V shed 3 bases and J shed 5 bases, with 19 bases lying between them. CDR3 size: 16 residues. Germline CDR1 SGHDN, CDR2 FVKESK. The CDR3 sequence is CASSQQEGSGVETQYF. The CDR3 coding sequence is TGTGCCAGCAGCCAGCAAGAAGGATCCGGAGTTGAGACCCAGTACTTC. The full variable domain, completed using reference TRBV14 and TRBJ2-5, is EAGVTQFPSHSVIEKGQTVTLRCDPISGHDNLYWYRRVMGKEIKFLLHFVKESKQDESGMPNNRFLAERTGGTYSTLKVQPAELEDSGVYFCASSQQEGSGVETQYFGPGTRLLVL.

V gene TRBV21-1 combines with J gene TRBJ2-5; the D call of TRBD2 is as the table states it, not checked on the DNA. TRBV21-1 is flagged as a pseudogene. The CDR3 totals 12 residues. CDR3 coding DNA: TGTGCCAGCAGGACTAATAAACGGACCCAGTACTTC. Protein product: CASRTNKRTQYF.

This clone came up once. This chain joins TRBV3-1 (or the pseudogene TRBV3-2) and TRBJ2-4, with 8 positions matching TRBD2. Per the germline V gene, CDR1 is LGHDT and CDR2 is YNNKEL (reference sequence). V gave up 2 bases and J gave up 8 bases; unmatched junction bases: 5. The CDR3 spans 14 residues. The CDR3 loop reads CASSQWTSTYIQYF. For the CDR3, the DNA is TGTGCCAGCAGCCAATGGACTAGCACGTACATTCAGTACTTC.

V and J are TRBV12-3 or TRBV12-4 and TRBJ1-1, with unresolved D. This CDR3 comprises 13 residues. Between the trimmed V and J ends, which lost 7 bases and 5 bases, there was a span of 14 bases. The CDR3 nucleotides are TGTGCCAGCACCCTTACGGAAGGTACTGAAGCTTTCTTT. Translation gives CASTLTEGTEAFF.

CDR3 sequence: CASSRPGTGDFLGYGYTF. CDR3 bases: TGTGCCAGCAGCCGGCCCGGGACAGGGGACTTTTTGGGCTATGGCTACACCTTC. V is TRBV14 and J is TRBJ1-2, with 10 bases lining up with TRBD1. Germline CDR1 SGHDN, CDR2 FVKESK. J gave up 4 bases and V 4 bases, and 15 bases lay outside the gene matches. CDR3 length: 18 residues. The complete variable domain, with remaining parts taken from reference TRBV14 and TRBJ1-2, reads EAGVTQFPSHSVIEKGQTVTLRCDPISGHDNLYWYRRVMGKEIKFLLHFVKESKQDESGMPNNRFLAERTGGTYSTLKVQPAELEDSGVYFCASSRPGTGDFLGYGYTFGSGTRLTVV.

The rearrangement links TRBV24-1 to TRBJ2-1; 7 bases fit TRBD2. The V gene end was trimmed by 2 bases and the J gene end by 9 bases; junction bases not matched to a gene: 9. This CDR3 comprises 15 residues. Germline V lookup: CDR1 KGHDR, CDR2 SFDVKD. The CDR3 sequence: CATSDSSIAGGEQFF. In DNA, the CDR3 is TGTGCCACCAGTGATTCATCCATAGCGGGCGGTGAGCAGTTCTTC.

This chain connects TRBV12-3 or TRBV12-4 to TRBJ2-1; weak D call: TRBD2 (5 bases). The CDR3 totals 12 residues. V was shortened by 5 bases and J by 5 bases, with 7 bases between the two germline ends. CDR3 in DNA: TGTGCCAGCAGTCAGGAGGACAATGAGCAGTTCTTC. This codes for CASSQEDNEQFF.

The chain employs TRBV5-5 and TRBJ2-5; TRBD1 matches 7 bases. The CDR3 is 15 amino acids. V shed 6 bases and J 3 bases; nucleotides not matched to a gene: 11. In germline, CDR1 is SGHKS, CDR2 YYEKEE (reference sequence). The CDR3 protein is CASKERGPWEETQYF. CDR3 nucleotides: TGTGCCAGCAAGGAAAGGGGGCCCTGGGAAGAGACCCAGTACTTC.

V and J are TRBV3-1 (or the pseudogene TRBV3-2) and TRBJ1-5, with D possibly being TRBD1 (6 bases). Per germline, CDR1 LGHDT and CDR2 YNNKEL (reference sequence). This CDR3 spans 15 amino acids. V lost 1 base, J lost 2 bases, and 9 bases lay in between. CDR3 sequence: CASSQGDIGNQPQHF. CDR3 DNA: TGTGCCAGCAGCCAAGGGGACATAGGCAATCAGCCCCAGCATTTT.

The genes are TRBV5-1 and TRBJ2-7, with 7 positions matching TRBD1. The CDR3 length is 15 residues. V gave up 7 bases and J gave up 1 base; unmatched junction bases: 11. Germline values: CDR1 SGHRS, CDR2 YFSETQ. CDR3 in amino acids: CASCDRTGSSYEQYF. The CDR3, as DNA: TGCGCCAGCTGTGATAGGACAGGATCTTCCTACGAGCAGTACTTC.

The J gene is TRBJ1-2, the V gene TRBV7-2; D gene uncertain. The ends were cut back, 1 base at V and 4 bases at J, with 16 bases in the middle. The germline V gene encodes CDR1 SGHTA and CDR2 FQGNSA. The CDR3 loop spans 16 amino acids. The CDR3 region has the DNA TGTGCCAGCAGCTTAGTCGGCGGACTTGGAGGCTATGGCTACACCTTC. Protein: CASSLVGGLGGYGYTF.

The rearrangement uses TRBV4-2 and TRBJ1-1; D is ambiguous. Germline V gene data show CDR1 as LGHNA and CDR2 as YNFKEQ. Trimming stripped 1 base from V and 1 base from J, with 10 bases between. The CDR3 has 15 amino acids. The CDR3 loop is CASSQVEIRNTEAFF. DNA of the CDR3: TGTGCCAGCAGCCAAGTAGAAATTCGGAACACTGAAGCTTTCTTT.

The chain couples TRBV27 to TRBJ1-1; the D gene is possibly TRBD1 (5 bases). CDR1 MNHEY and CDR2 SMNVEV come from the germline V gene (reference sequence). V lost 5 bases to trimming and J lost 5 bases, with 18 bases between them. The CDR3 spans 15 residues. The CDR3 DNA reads TGTGCCAGCAGTCCCCGTGAGGGGCGAATAACTGAAGCTTTCTTT. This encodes CASSPREGRITEAFF.